Listed here are 28 T cell receptor beta chains from one sample, sequenced in a study of T cell repertoires in cytomegalovirus infection. TCRdb reanalysed the reads using MiXCR and keeps one entry per CDR3 protein. This sample yields some 57,000 distinct CDR3 sequences, of which 33% are seen a single time; about 73% belongs to the top ten. Their specific antigens are unknown. The sequenced material came from PBMCs, sequenced either directly or after in vitro stimulation (not recorded which). The receptors stem from a human donor in good health (CMV status not recorded). Some clones in this sample may be carry-over from other donors' samples.

The sample holds one count of this clonotype. This chain uses TRBV19 with TRBJ2-1; tentative D call: TRBD1 (6 bases). Germline-derived CDR1 and CDR2 are LNHDA and SQIVND (reference sequence). V lost 1 base, J lost 6 bases, and 13 bases lay in between. This CDR3 is built from 15 residues. CDR3 in DNA: TGTGCCAGTAGTATAGGCCATCTAGGGGGCAATGAGCAGTTCTTC. Translated: CASSIGHLGGNEQFF.

This chain links TRBV10-3 with TRBJ2-1, with a possible D match to TRBD2 (5 bases). The CDR3 totals 13 residues. Trimming took off 10 bases at V and 9 bases at J, with 19 bases between the two ends. The germline V gene encodes CDR1 ENHRY and CDR2 SYGVKD. This CDR3 is CATLPEDRSEQFF. CDR3 DNA sequence: TGTGCCACCCTGCCGGAGGATAGGAGTGAGCAGTTCTTC.

This clonotype was counted at least ten times. V gene TRBV7-2 combines with J gene TRBJ2-3; 9 bases align to TRBD2. This CDR3 comprises 17 residues. The V and J ends lost 6 bases and 0 bases, in that order; junction bases with no gene match: 10. Germline CDR1 reads SGHTA; CDR2 reads FQGNSA. CDR3 amino acids: CASRPDIAGASTDTQYF. In DNA form, the CDR3 reads TGTGCCAGCAGACCAGATATAGCGGGAGCCAGCACAGATACGCAGTATTTT. Together with reference TRBV7-2 and TRBJ2-3, the CDR3 gives the full variable domain: GAGVSQSPSNKVTEKGKDVELRCDPISGHTALYWYRQSLGQGLEFLIYFQGNSAPDKSGLPSDRFSAERTGGSVSTLTIQRTQQEDSAVYLCASRPDIAGASTDTQYFGPGTRLTVL.

This clonotype showed up many times. V and J are TRBV7-2 and TRBJ1-3; possible D gene TRBD1, 5 bases. The CDR3 spans 14 residues. Trimming shortened V by 6 bases and J by 0 bases, and 9 bases separated the two germline ends. Germline V gene lookup returns CDR1 SGHTA and CDR2 FQGNSA. The CDR3 sequence is CASRTASSGNTIYF. The CDR3 bases are TGTGCCAGCAGGACAGCGAGCTCTGGAAACACCATATATTTT.

This clonotype was seen many times. This rearrangement joins TRBV12-3 or TRBV12-4 to TRBJ1-4, with D unresolved. The CDR3 has 13 residues. The V gene lost 3 bases and the J gene lost 5 bases, with 7 bases spanning the gap. The CDR3 loop is CASSLARNEKLFF. The CDR3 DNA follows: TGTGCCAGCAGTTTGGCCCGGAATGAAAAACTGTTTTTT.

The V gene is TRBV6-5, the J gene TRBJ2-5; 8 bases are a match to TRBD1. With V trimmed by 5 bases and J by 5 bases, 10 bases remained unmatched. Germline lookup yields CDR1 MNHEY and CDR2 SVGAGI. The CDR3 runs 15 residues. CDR3 amino acids: CASSRRTGRQETQYF. CDR3 nucleotide sequence: TGTGCCAGCAGTAGAAGGACAGGGCGGCAGGAGACCCAGTACTTC.

The chain's CDR3 is CAGGDNYGYTF. CDR3 bases: TGTGCCGGGGGGGACAACTATGGCTACACCTTC. The chain is built from TRBV28 and TRBJ1-2, with D tentatively TRBD1 (5 bases). Per germline, CDR1 MDHEN and CDR2 SYDVKM. V lost 11 bases to trimming and J lost 2 bases, with 9 bases between them. The CDR3 has 11 residues.

V and J are TRBV4-1 and TRBJ1-4, with D possibly matching TRBD1 (5 bases). Looked up from germline, CDR1 is MGHRA and CDR2 is YSYEKL. CDR3 length equals 13 residues. V was clipped by 1 base and J by 16 bases, with 16 bases between them. The CDR3, as DNA: TGCGCCAGCAGCCAAGTTCCGGGACTCCGGGCGTTTTTT. Translation: CASSQVPGLRAFF.

V is TRBV7-6 and J is TRBJ1-1; D ambiguous. There are 14 residues in the CDR3. V lost 2 bases to trimming and J lost 1 base, with 8 bases between them. Per germline, CDR1 SGHVS and CDR2 FNYEAQ. The CDR3 bases are TGTGCCAGCAGCTTATCAGGCGCGAACACTGAAGCTTTCTTT. As protein: CASSLSGANTEAFF.

The chain carries TRBV12-3 or TRBV12-4 and TRBJ2-3; 15 nucleotides match TRBD2. J lost 7 bases, V lost 7 bases, and 6 bases had no gene match. This CDR3 comprises 15 residues. CDR3 protein: CASTRTSGRVNTQYF. The CDR3 nucleotides are TGTGCCAGCACCAGGACTAGCGGGAGGGTAAATACGCAGTATTTT.

A remark on this clonotype: A read error may explain this, as a much larger clone is one base away. A read error is likely, as this CDR3 ends without the conserved phenylalanine or tryptophan. This rearrangement joins TRBV7-2 to TRBJ1-2, with D possibly TRBD1 on 5 matching bases. The CDR3 is made up of 14 amino acids. Germline V gene data show CDR1 as SGHTA and CDR2 as FQGNSA. V lost 6 bases to trimming and J lost 0 bases, with 11 bases between them. The CDR3 coding sequence is TGTGCCAGCAGACCGGGACGGTCTAACTATGGCTACACCCTC. This gives the protein CASRPGRSNYGYTL.

This chain uses TRBV2 with TRBJ1-4; D call uncertain. The V gene lost 3 bases and the J gene lost 0 bases, with 11 bases spanning the gap. The germline gives CDR1 SNHLY, CDR2 FYNNEI. The CDR3 extends over 16 amino acids. CDR3 residues: CASSDANVATNEKLFF. The CDR3 DNA reads as TGTGCCAGCAGTGATGCGAACGTCGCAACTAATGAAAAACTGTTTTTT.

The chain uses TRBV7-2 and TRBJ2-1, with 10 bases fitting TRBD2. Germline V gene data show CDR1 as SGHTA and CDR2 as FQGNSA. J lost 4 bases, V lost 5 bases, and 5 bases had no gene match. The CDR3 spans 15 residues. DNA of the CDR3: TGTGCCAGCAGCGCTACTAGCGGGGTTTACAATGAGCAGTTCTTC. It translates to CASSATSGVYNEQFF.

A few counts support this clonotype. The chain is built from TRBV7-6 and TRBJ2-4; D is possibly TRBD2 (6 bases). CDR1 and CDR2 from the germline V gene are SGHVS and FNYEAQ. Trimming stripped 8 bases from V and 9 bases from J, with 11 bases between. This CDR3 contains 11 residues. CDR3 nucleotides: TGTGCCAGCGGCGCGGAGGGCATTCAGTACTTC. Translated: CASGAEGIQYF.

V and J are TRBV27 and TRBJ2-7; D remains ambiguous. V was pared by 8 bases and J by 0 bases, with 17 bases between. Germline-derived CDR1 and CDR2 are MNHEY and SMNVEV (reference sequence). CDR3 length: 15 residues. The DNA of the CDR3 is TGTGCCAGCGCTAGTCTACGAGCCTCCTCCTACGAGCAGTACTTC. Amino acids: CASASLRASSYEQYF.

The chain uses TRBV9 and TRBJ2-1; a weak D match, TRBD2 (6 bases). The CDR3 is 16 residues long. V was clipped by 4 bases and J by 7 bases, with 21 bases between them. Per germline, CDR1 SGDLS and CDR2 YYNGEE. CDR3 in amino acids: CASSPAGRGILNEQFF. The CDR3 nucleotides read TGTGCCAGCAGCCCAGCAGGTCGCGGGATATTGAATGAGCAGTTCTTC. The variable domain in full, completed from reference TRBV9 and TRBJ2-1, reads DSGVTQTPKHLITATGQRVTLRCSPRSGDLSVYWYQQSLDQGLQFLIQYYNGEERAKGNILERFSAQQFPDLHSELNLSSLELGDSALYFCASSPAGRGILNEQFFGPGTRLTVL.

The chain has TRBV12-5 and TRBJ1-1; D gene unclear. The V end was cut by 8 bases, the J end by 3 bases, with 16 bases between. Germline lookup yields CDR1 LGHNT and CDR2 FRNRAP. The CDR3 runs to 14 residues. The CDR3 DNA follows: TGTGCTAGTCCCGACGCCGGGCCGGACACTGAAGCTTTCTTT. Protein: CASPDAGPDTEAFF.

The sample holds a few counts of this clonotype. The chain employs TRBV10-3 and TRBJ2-3, with TRBD2 identical over 14 bases. This CDR3 region has 16 residues. V lost 4 bases, J lost 2 bases, and 2 bases stayed unmatched. CDR1 ENHRY and CDR2 SYGVKD come from the germline V gene. CDR3 DNA: TGTGCCATCAGTGGGACTAGCGGGGGGCCCACAGATACGCAGTATTTT. As protein: CAISGTSGGPTDTQYF.

V is TRBV5-1 and J is TRBJ2-1, with a possible D match to TRBD2 (5 bases). V was cut by 7 bases and J by 15 bases, with 26 bases left in between. Germline CDR1 SGHRS, CDR2 YFSETQ. CDR3 length: 14 amino acids. CDR3 protein: CASGKDQSSGEVFF. CDR3 nucleotide sequence: TGCGCCAGCGGTAAGGACCAGAGCAGCGGTGAGGTGTTCTTC.

The V call is TRBV6-2 or TRBV6-3, the J call TRBJ2-7; 7 bases map to TRBD2. Unmatched junction bases numbered 8, after V lost 5 bases and J lost 1 base. Germline V CDR1 and CDR2: MNHEY, SVGEGT. There are 15 residues in the CDR3. The CDR3 sequence is CASSTVGGKSYEQYF. The CDR3 DNA sequence: TGTGCCAGCAGTACCGTGGGGGGGAAATCCTACGAGCAGTACTTC.

This clonotype has more than one count but fewer than ten. The V and J genes are TRBV7-8 and TRBJ2-1; 8 nucleotides match TRBD2. V lost 3 bases, J lost 5 bases, and 6 bases stayed unmatched. CDR1 and CDR2 from the germline V gene are SGHVS and FQNEAQ. This CDR3 is built from 15 residues. The CDR3 DNA follows: TGTGCCAGCAGCTTGAGCACTAGCGGTAACAATGAGCAGTTCTTC. Its protein is CASSLSTSGNNEQFF.

This chain links TRBV2 with TRBJ2-1; D is tentatively TRBD1 or TRBD2 (5 bases each). V lost 8 bases to trimming and J lost 6 bases, with 11 bases between them. The CDR3 covers 12 residues. CDR1 and CDR2 from the germline V gene are SNHLY and FYNNEI. The DNA for the CDR3 is TGTGCCAGCGGGGGAGACAGCAATGAGCAGTTCTTC. Translating it yields CASGGDSNEQFF.

This clonotype was seen only a few times. The chain employs TRBV7-8 and TRBJ1-2; D remains ambiguous. Trimming removed 5 bases from V and 4 bases from J, with 11 bases in between. CDR1 is SGHVS, CDR2 FQNEAQ, per germline. The CDR3 has 13 amino acids. In DNA form, the CDR3 reads TGTGCCAGCAGCGATAGGGCATTCTATGGCTACACCTTC. Its translation is CASSDRAFYGYTF.

In this sample, this clonotype turned up a few times. V is TRBV12-3 or TRBV12-4 and J is TRBJ2-1; 10 nucleotides agree with TRBD2. The V segment lost 1 base and the J segment 3 bases; nucleotides outside the gene matches: 3. This CDR3 comprises 16 residues. CDR3 DNA sequence: TGTGCCAGCAGTTTAGGGCTAGCGGGAGTCTACAATGAGCAGTTCTTC. Translation: CASSLGLAGVYNEQFF.

This chain joins TRBV7-2 and TRBJ2-5, with a possible D match to TRBD1 (5 bases). Germline V gives CDR1 SGHTA, CDR2 FQGNSA. This CDR3 has 16 amino acids. V was cut by 3 bases and J by 1 base, with 15 bases left in between. CDR3 nucleotide sequence: TGTGCCAGCAGCTTTGGGGCCCGCAGACTCCAAGAGACCCAGTACTTC. It codes for CASSFGARRLQETQYF.

CDR3 sequence (DNA): TGTGCCAGCAGCCAGACAGGAACGGAGCAGCCCCAGCATTTT. As protein: CASSQTGTEQPQHF. The V and J genes are TRBV14 and TRBJ1-5, with D possibly being TRBD1 (6 bases). V was pared by 3 bases and J by 7 bases, with 13 bases between. This CDR3 has 14 residues. CDR1 SGHDN and CDR2 FVKESK come from the germline V gene.

This chain links TRBV12-3 or TRBV12-4 with TRBJ2-3; D is possibly TRBD2 (6 bases). V was cut by 6 bases and J by 0 bases, with 10 bases left in between. The CDR3 runs 14 residues. CDR3 sequence: CASSRSGSTDTQYF. In nucleotides, the CDR3 is TGTGCCAGCAGCCGGAGCGGGAGCACAGATACGCAGTATTTT.

This rearrangement joins TRBV6-2 or TRBV6-3 to TRBJ1-1; possible D gene TRBD1, 5 bases. Looked up from germline, CDR1 is MNHEY and CDR2 is SVGEGT. CDR3 length: 17 amino acids. With 8 bases removed from V and 3 bases from J, the gap between germline ends came to 25 bases. CDR3 sequence: CASEKIPTGTIDTEAFF. DNA of the CDR3: TGTGCCAGCGAAAAAATCCCCACCGGGACGATTGACACTGAAGCTTTCTTT.